The 4 T cell receptor beta chains listed next were all sequenced from one sample in a study of Ad26.COV2.S vaccination and SARS-CoV-2 variants. Treatment defined: 19 received Ad26.COV2.S at low or high dose, single or two shots; about 5 received placebo; per-sample allocation not given. It was on day 63 after the first vaccine or placebo injection that samples were taken. Libraries were prepared by immunoSEQ multiplex PCR; TCRdb keeps only in-frame clonotypes and omits some of them. The sample shows a few hundred thousand clones, roughly 90% of them seen only once. Sequenced here: peripheral blood, sampled in a trial of Ad26.COV2.S vaccine versus placebo. The receptors come from a person aged 18 to 65 who received the Ad26.COV2.S COVID-19 vaccine or a placebo.

A single count supports this clone. The chain is built from TRBV25-1 and TRBJ2-1, with TRBD2 as a possible D gene (5 bases). Deletions cut 3 bases from V and 8 bases from J, with 17 bases between. CDR1 is MGHDK and CDR2 is SYGVNS in the germline V gene. This CDR3 comprises 15 residues. CDR3 DNA sequence: TGTGCCAGCAGTGATTCGGGGAATCGAGAGGATGAGCAGTTCTTC. Protein product: CASSDSGNREDEQFF. Full variable domain (outside the CDR3, taken from reference TRBV25-1 and TRBJ2-1): EADIYQTPRYLVIGTGKKITLECSQTMGHDKMYWYQQDPGMELHLIHYSYGVNSTEKGDLSSESTVSRIRTEHFPLTLESARPSHTSQYLCASSDSGNREDEQFFGPGTRLTVL.

This chain uses TRBV11-2 with TRBJ1-5; D ambiguous. Trimming removed 4 bases from V and 0 bases from J, with 7 bases in between. CDR1 is SGHAT, CDR2 FQNNGV, per germline. The CDR3 is made up of 14 amino acids. CDR3: CASSSPGSNQPQHF. The CDR3 coding sequence is TGTGCCAGCAGCTCCCCCGGTAGCAATCAGCCCCAGCATTTT.

The V and J genes are TRBV2 and TRBJ2-5, with TRBD2 identical over 8 bases. V shed 1 base, J shed 2 bases, and the junction held 3 bases outside the gene matches. Germline V gives CDR1 SNHLY, CDR2 FYNNEI. CDR3 size: 15 residues. DNA of the CDR3: TGTGCCAGCAGTGAAGGGGCTAGCGGGCAAGAGACCCAGTACTTC. Translated, it gives CASSEGASGQETQYF.

The sample holds a few counts of this clone. This chain uses TRBV4-1 with TRBJ2-7; 8 bases align to TRBD2. Germline V lookup: CDR1 MGHRA, CDR2 YSYEKL. V shed 1 base, J shed 1 base, and the junction held 6 bases outside the gene matches. This CDR3 has 16 amino acids. CDR3 sequence (DNA): TGCGCCAGCAGCCAAGGACGGGGGGGCCTTTCCTACGAGCAGTACTTC. This encodes CASSQGRGGLSYEQYF.